The T cell receptor beta chain under discussion was sequenced for a study of OX40 agonist ivuxolimab in advanced cancers. Overall study: Patients received intravenous ivuxolimab every 2 weeks at 0.01 to 10 mg/kg. Of the participants, approximately 44% had some prior anti-PD-1, anti-PD-L1 or anti-CTLA-4 therapy, which was allowed.

Sequencing was performed with immunoSEQ multiplex PCR; in TCRdb, only in-frame clones are kept and a portion is missing. The sample carries tens of thousands of clones, 87% recorded once. Blood samples were obtained at baseline, cycle 4 day 1, and cycle 7 day 1. Study observations and caveats: Among patients with partial responses at 0.1-3.0 mg/kg, clonal expansion was among the lowest.

The V and J ends lost 7 bases and 5 bases respectively, with 11 bases between them. The CDR3 covers 12 residues. Looked up from germline, CDR1 is ENHRY and CDR2 is SYGVKD. Regarding this clone: Its antigen is not known.

The receptor was derived from an adult with an advanced solid tumor such as melanoma, head and neck, liver or kidney cancer. This sequence joins TRBV10-3 and TRBJ1-2, with a tentative D call TRBD1 (5 bases). The sample consisted of CD4+ or CD8+ T cells sorted from blood, taken in a trial of the OX40 agonist ivuxolimab. As DNA, the CDR3 is TGTGCCATCAAGACAGAGGGTTATGGCTACACCTTC. Encoded protein: CAIKTEGYGYTF.